Below are 22 T cell receptor beta chains sequenced from a single sample in a study of early T cells in non-severe SARS-CoV-2 infection. TCRdb re-analysed the 5' RACE reads in MiXCR, keeping a single row per CDR3 protein. The sample records about 61,000 distinct CDR3 sequences, more than 9% being singletons. Sequencing input: whole blood. Every receptor here comes from an adult who was a healthcare worker with PCR-confirmed SARS-CoV-2 infection or an uninfected control (not recorded which).

This clonotype appeared many times. The chain employs TRBV2 and TRBJ2-3; possibly TRBD1 or TRBD2 for D (5 bases each). The germline V gene has CDR1 SNHLY and CDR2 FYNNEI. The CDR3 is 14 residues long. The V gene lost 6 bases and the J gene lost 1 base, with 11 bases spanning the gap. This CDR3 reads CASRRLGGTDTQYF. CDR3 nucleotide sequence: TGTGCCAGCAGGAGGTTGGGGGGCACAGATACGCAGTATTTT.

Many counts were recorded for this clonotype. The chain has TRBV11-2 and TRBJ1-1; D is ambiguous. CDR3 size: 15 residues. Germline V gene data show CDR1 as SGHAT and CDR2 as FQNNGV. Trimming took off 1 base at V and 2 bases at J, with 11 bases between the two ends. CDR3 sequence (DNA): TGTGCCAGCAGCTTAGTCTCTCTTATCAACACTGAAGCTTTCTTT. Its translation: CASSLVSLINTEAFF.

Ten or more counts support this clonotype. The gene calls are TRBV6-6 and TRBJ1-3; D gene uncertain. There are 11 residues in the CDR3. Germline V CDR1 and CDR2: MNHNY, SVGAGI (reference sequence). Trimming left V 9 bases short and J 8 bases short, with 11 bases between. This CDR3 is CASRTVDTIYF. The CDR3 nucleotides are TGTGCCAGTAGGACGGTAGACACCATATATTTT.

This clonotype was counted a few times. The chain couples TRBV6-1 to TRBJ2-3; no clear D. V was cut by 5 bases and J by 3 bases, with 3 bases left in between. This CDR3 is 11 amino acids long. Germline V CDR1 and CDR2: MNHNS, SASEGT. CDR3 in amino acids: CASSQTDTQYF. The CDR3 DNA is TGTGCCAGCAGTCAAACAGATACGCAGTATTTT.

This clonotype was recorded a few times. V gene TRBV6-6 combines with J gene TRBJ2-3, with D perhaps being TRBD1 or TRBD2 (5 bases each). The germline V and J ends were trimmed by 3 bases and 3 bases, with 19 bases remaining between them. The CDR3 is 17 amino acids. Per germline, CDR1 MNHNY and CDR2 SVGAGI (reference sequence). The chain's CDR3 is CASSYQNRDRFTDTQYF. CDR3 nucleotides: TGTGCCAGCAGTTATCAAAACCGGGACCGATTTACAGATACGCAGTATTTT.

This clonotype was seen more than once but under ten times. This chain links TRBV20-1 with TRBJ2-1; D might be TRBD2 (5 bases). Per germline, CDR1 DFQATT and CDR2 SNEGSKA (reference sequence). The CDR3 length is 16 residues. Trimming removed 3 bases at V and 5 bases at J, with 20 bases between. The CDR3 loop is CSARSVWESPNNEQFF. The CDR3 DNA follows: TGCAGTGCTAGGTCGGTGTGGGAGTCACCAAACAATGAGCAGTTCTTC.

In its sample, this clonotype was seen many times. The chain employs TRBV2 and TRBJ1-4; 8 bases map to TRBD1. V lost 5 bases to trimming and J lost 6 bases; unmatched junction nucleotides: 5. CDR1 SNHLY and CDR2 FYNNEI come from the germline V gene. CDR3 length: 14 amino acids. CDR3 in amino acids: CASSRGQGDEKLFF. CDR3 bases: TGTGCCAGCAGTCGAGGACAGGGAGATGAAAAACTGTTTTTT. The full variable domain, completed using reference TRBV2 and TRBJ1-4, is EPEVTQTPSHQVTQMGQEVILRCVPISNHLYFYWYRQILGQKVEFLVSFYNNEISEKSEIFDDQFSVERPDGSNFTLKIRSTKLEDSAMYFCASSRGQGDEKLFFGSGTQLSVL.

There are a few counts of this clonotype. The J gene is TRBJ1-3, the V gene TRBV12-3 or TRBV12-4; no firm D call. The CDR3 sequence is 15 residues long. V lost 6 bases and J lost 0, with 12 bases in between. CDR3 DNA: TGTGCCAGCAGGTCAGGCGGGAGCTCTGGAAACACCATATATTTT. It yields the protein CASRSGGSSGNTIYF.

This clonotype was picked up many times. J is TRBJ2-3 and V is TRBV3-1; 7 bases are a match to TRBD1. Germline CDR1 reads LGHDT; CDR2 reads YNNKEL (reference sequence). J gave up 2 bases and V 2 bases, and 7 bases lay outside the gene matches. This CDR3 region has 16 residues. CDR3 sequence (DNA): TGTGCCAGCAGCCAACATAGGGACAGCGACACAGATACGCAGTATTTT. It translates to CASSQHRDSDTDTQYF.

This clonotype was counted at least ten times. The chain is built from TRBV20-1 and TRBJ2-5; a possible D gene is TRBD1 (5 bases). Trimming took off 0 bases at V and 4 bases at J, with 12 bases between the two ends. The CDR3 spans 14 residues. CDR1 and CDR2 from the germline V gene are DFQATT and SNEGSKA (reference sequence). CDR3 DNA: TGCAGTGCTAGAGATGGGGCCTGGGGAGAGACCCAGTACTTC. Translation: CSARDGAWGETQYF.

This chain uses TRBV29-1 with TRBJ1-2; D possibly corresponds to TRBD1 (6 bases). CDR1 and CDR2 from the germline V gene are SQVTM and ANQGSEA. The length of the CDR3 is 12 residues. V lost 6 bases and J lost 6, with 14 bases in between. CDR3 bases: TGCAGCGTCTTTGCAGGGGAGGATGGCTACACCTTC. This gives the protein CSVFAGEDGYTF.

The chain carries TRBV12-3 or TRBV12-4 and TRBJ1-1; 11 bases align to TRBD1. Trimming removed 0 bases from V and 3 bases from J; junction bases left unmatched: 6. This CDR3 has 17 amino acids. CDR3 residues: CASSLALGQGADTEAFF. CDR3 DNA sequence: TGTGCCAGCAGTTTAGCCCTCGGACAGGGGGCGGACACTGAAGCTTTCTTT.

The chain uses TRBV20-1 and TRBJ2-5; maybe TRBD2 (6 bases). The CDR3 sequence is 16 residues long. The germline V gene has CDR1 DFQATT and CDR2 SNEGSKA (reference sequence). Trimming cost V 0 bases and J 5 bases, with 19 bases left between them. CDR3 bases: TGCAGTGCTAGAGATTACGGGGGAATGGCTCAGGAGACCCAGTACTTC. This gives the protein CSARDYGGMAQETQYF.

This chain links TRBV5-6 with TRBJ2-3, with no clear D. Trimming stripped 4 bases from V and 2 bases from J, with 5 bases between. Looked up from germline, CDR1 is SGHDT and CDR2 is YYEEEE. The CDR3 totals 12 residues. DNA of the CDR3: TGTGCCAGCAGCCGGAACACAGATACGCAGTATTTT. This encodes CASSRNTDTQYF.

V usage is TRBV29-1 and J usage is TRBJ2-3; D may be TRBD1 or TRBD2 (5 bases each). Germline V CDR1 and CDR2: SQVTM, ANQGSEA. The CDR3 contains 14 residues. The V end lost 7 bases, the J end lost 3 bases, and 17 bases lay between the germline ends. The CDR3 reads CSAAEGMVTDTQYF. The DNA of the CDR3 is TGCAGCGCCGCCGAGGGGATGGTGACAGATACGCAGTATTTT.

This clonotype was observed a few times. The rearrangement joins TRBV3-1 to TRBJ1-4; D is unclear. This CDR3 contains 13 residues. Germline values: CDR1 LGHDT, CDR2 YNNKEL (reference sequence). V was shortened by 3 bases and J by 4 bases, with 6 bases between the two germline ends. The CDR3 here is CASSQRLNEKLFF. CDR3 DNA: TGTGCCAGCAGCCAGAGACTTAATGAAAAACTGTTTTTT.

This clonotype has a count of ten or more. The V gene is TRBV18, the J gene TRBJ2-1; D is possibly TRBD1 (6 bases). The CDR3 has 16 residues. Between the trimmed V and J ends, which lost 0 bases and 7 bases, there was a span of 16 bases. The germline CDR1 and CDR2 sequences are KGHSH and LQKENI. The CDR3: CASSPPGHQGWNEQFF. CDR3 coding DNA: TGTGCCAGCTCACCACCGGGACACCAGGGATGGAATGAGCAGTTCTTC.

This clonotype was counted at least ten times. The chain combines TRBV9 with TRBJ2-5; D remains unclear. The CDR3 covers 12 residues. Trimming took off 0 bases at V and 0 bases at J, with 0 bases between the two ends. Germline V lookup: CDR1 SGDLS, CDR2 YYNGEE. CDR3 DNA sequence: TGTGCCAGCAGCGTAGACCAAGAGACCCAGTACTTC. It translates to CASSVDQETQYF. The whole variable domain, filled in from reference TRBV9 and TRBJ2-5, reads DSGVTQTPKHLITATGQRVTLRCSPRSGDLSVYWYQQSLDQGLQFLIQYYNGEERAKGNILERFSAQQFPDLHSELNLSSLELGDSALYFCASSVDQETQYFGPGTRLLVL.

This clonotype appeared a few times. The rearrangement joins TRBV11-2 to TRBJ2-2; 7 bases line up with TRBD1. The germline CDR1 and CDR2 sequences are SGHAT and FQNNGV. The CDR3 totals 14 residues. The ends lost 5 bases at V and 6 bases at J; junction bases unmatched: 6. Here the CDR3 reads CASSGDRVAGELFF. In DNA, the CDR3 is TGTGCCAGCAGCGGAGACAGGGTTGCCGGGGAGCTGTTTTTT.

The chain carries TRBV6-5 and TRBJ1-1, with a weak D call TRBD1 (6 bases). The CDR3 consists of 16 residues. Between the trimmed V and J ends, which lost 6 bases and 5 bases, there was a span of 22 bases. Germline V gives CDR1 MNHEY, CDR2 SVGAGI. CDR3 residues: CASRNVGRGASTEAFF. CDR3 DNA: TGTGCCAGCAGGAACGTCGGGCGGGGGGCGAGTACTGAAGCTTTCTTT.

Notes on this clonotype: A junction boundary mismatches the germline segment, possibly from a read error. The chain employs TRBV4-1 and TRBJ1-5, with 9 positions matching TRBD1. Per the germline V gene, CDR1 is MGHRA and CDR2 is YSYEKL. This CDR3 comprises 13 residues. The CDR3 protein is CASSRDRDHPQHF. CDR3 sequence (DNA): TGCGCCAGCAGCCGGGACAGGGATCACCCCCAGCATTTT.

In this sample, this clonotype turned up many times. The rearrangement uses TRBV5-6 and TRBJ1-1; the D gene is possibly TRBD1 (5 bases). Germline V CDR1 and CDR2: SGHDT, YYEEEE. Trimming took off 2 bases at V and 5 bases at J, with 16 bases between the two ends. The CDR3 is 15 residues long. The CDR3 DNA reads as TGTGCCAGCAGCTTTCAAGGTTCCGGGGGGACTGAAGCTTTCTTT. Translation: CASSFQGSGGTEAFF. Filled out from reference TRBV5-6 and TRBJ1-1, the complete variable domain reads DAGVTQSPTHLIKTRGQQVTLRCSPKSGHDTVSWYQQALGQGPQFIFQYYEEEERQRGNFPDRFSGHQFPNYSSELNVNALLLGDSALYLCASSFQGSGGTEAFFGQGTRLTVV.